This record looks at one T cell receptor (beta chain) sequence and its context. Its target is not known. This entry comes from a study of OX40 agonist ivuxolimab in advanced cancers. Study overall: Ivuxolimab is a fully human IgG2 antibody that activates OX40 (CD134). Three patients, one with hepatocellular carcinoma and two with cutaneous melanoma, responded partially.

The germline CDR1 and CDR2 sequences are MDHEN and SYDVKM. Trimming took 6 bases from V and 2 from J, leaving 16 bases between them. This CDR3 comprises 15 residues. Profiling relied on immunoSEQ multiplex PCR, and the TCRdb table lists in-frame clones only, not all of them. The table records roughly 60,000 clones, around 90% of them present only once. The study's findings and limits: The study found among the lowest clonal expansion in partial responders at 0.1-3.0 mg/kg. Dosing at 0.1 to 3.0 mg/kg was accompanied by clonal expansion of CD4+ and CD8+ blood T cells by week 6.

This material consisted of CD4+ or CD8+ T cells sorted from blood, taken in a trial of the OX40 agonist ivuxolimab. The J gene is TRBJ2-5, the V gene TRBV28, with D unresolved. The TCR comes from an adult with an advanced solid tumor such as melanoma, head and neck, liver or kidney cancer. CDR3 coding DNA: TGTGCCAGCAGGGATCAGACATACCTGCAAGAGACCCAGTACTTC. This codes for CASRDQTYLQETQYF.